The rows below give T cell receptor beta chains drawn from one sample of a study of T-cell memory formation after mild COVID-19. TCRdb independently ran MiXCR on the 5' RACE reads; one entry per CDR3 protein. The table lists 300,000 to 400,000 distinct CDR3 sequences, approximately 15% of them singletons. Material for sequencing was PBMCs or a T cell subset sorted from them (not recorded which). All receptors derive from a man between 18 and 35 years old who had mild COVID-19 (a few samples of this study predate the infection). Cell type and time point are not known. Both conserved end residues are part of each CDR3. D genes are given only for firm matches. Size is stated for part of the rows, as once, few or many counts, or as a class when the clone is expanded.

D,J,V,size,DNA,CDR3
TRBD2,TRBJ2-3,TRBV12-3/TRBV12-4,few,TGTGCCAGCAGTTTAGCGGGAGGGGAAGGTTTTGGGACAGATACGCAGTATTTT,CASSLAGGEGFGTDTQYF
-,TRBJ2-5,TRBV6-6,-,TGTGCCAGCAGTTACCCCCTAGAACGGGAGACCCAGTACTTC,CASSYPLERETQYF
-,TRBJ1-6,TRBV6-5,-,TGTGCCAGCAGTTACTCCGCGCCGGTCAGGGATTCACCCCTCCACTTT,CASSYSAPVRDSPLHF
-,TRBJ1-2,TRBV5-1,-,TGCGCCAGCAGCTTGGCTACGGGAGGGTCCTATGGCTACACCTTC,CASSLATGGSYGYTF
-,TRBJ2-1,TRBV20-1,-,TGCAGTGCCCGCAACGGGCTAGCTGTCTACAATGAGCAGTTCTTC,CSARNGLAVYNEQFF
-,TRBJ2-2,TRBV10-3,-,TGTGCCATCAGGCTCCGGGACCGAGACACCGGGGAGCTGTTTTTT,CAIRLRDRDTGELFF
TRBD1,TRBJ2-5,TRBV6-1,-,TGTGCCAGCAGTGAAGAGACAGGGGGCGCAGAGACCCAGTACTTC,CASSEETGGAETQYF
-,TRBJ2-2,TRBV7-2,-,TGTGCCAGCAGTTACAATACCGGGGTCCCCGGGGAGCTGTTTTTT,CASSYNTGVPGELFF
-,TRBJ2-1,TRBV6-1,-,TGTGCCAGCAGTGGAAACCGAAGGGGCTCCTACAATGAGCAGTTCTTC,CASSGNRRGSYNEQFF
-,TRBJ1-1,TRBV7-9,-,TGTGCCAGCAGCTTACCTACAGGGTTAAGTGCTGAAGCTTTCTTT,CASSLPTGLSAEAFF
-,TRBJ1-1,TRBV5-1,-,TGCGCCAGCAGCCACGACAGGAGCTCTGAAGCTTTATTT,CASSHDRSSEALF
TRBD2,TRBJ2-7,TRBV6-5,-,TGTGCCAGCAGTACCGTTAGACTAGCGGGGAACATCTACGAGCAGTACTTC,CASSTVRLAGNIYEQYF
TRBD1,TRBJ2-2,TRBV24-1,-,TGTGCCACCAGTGATCGGACAGGGAACACCGGGGAGCTGTTTTTT,CATSDRTGNTGELFF
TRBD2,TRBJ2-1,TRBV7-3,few,TGTGCCAGCAGCAAAGGACTAGCGGCCAATGAGCAGTTCTTC,CASSKGLAANEQFF
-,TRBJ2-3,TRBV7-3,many,TGTGCCAGCAGCGAGGGACTGATGTCTAGCACAGATACGCAGTATTTT,CASSEGLMSSTDTQYF
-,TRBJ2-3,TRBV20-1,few,TGCAGTGAGGCTACCACAGATACGCAGTATTTT,CSEATTDTQYF
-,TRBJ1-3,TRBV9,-,TGTGCCAGCAGCGTACAGGCGTGGGGCGGCAGCTCTGGAAACACCATATATTTT,CASSVQAWGGSSGNTIYF
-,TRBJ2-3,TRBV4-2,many,TGTGCCAGCAGCCAAGAGACTTCCACAGATACGCAGTATTTT,CASSQETSTDTQYF
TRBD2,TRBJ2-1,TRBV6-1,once,TGTGCCAGCAGTGAAGTCGGGAGGACCTACAATGAGCAGTTCTTC,CASSEVGRTYNEQFF
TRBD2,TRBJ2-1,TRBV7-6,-,TGTGCCAGCAGCTTAGCGGCTAGCGGGGGCACGAACAATGAGCAGTTCTTC,CASSLAASGGTNNEQFF
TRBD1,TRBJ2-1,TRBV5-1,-,TGCGCCAGCAGCTTGCTTCGAGACAGGGGAGGTGAGCAGTTCTTC,CASSLLRDRGGEQFF
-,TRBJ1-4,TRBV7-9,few,TGTGCCAGCAGCTTAAGAGGGGTCGGTGAAAAACTGTTTTTT,CASSLRGVGEKLFF
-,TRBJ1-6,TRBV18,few,TGTGCCAGCTCACCAGGACAGAGTTATAATTCACCCCTCCACTTT,CASSPGQSYNSPLHF
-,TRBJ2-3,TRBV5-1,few,TGCGCCAGCAGCCCAGGGGTAGCGGTGCGCACAGATACGCAGTATTTT,CASSPGVAVRTDTQYF
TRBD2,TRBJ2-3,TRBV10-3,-,TGTGCCATCAGTCTTCGACTAGCGGGGGTCCCTATCCTTAGCACAGATACGCAGTATTTT,CAISLRLAGVPILSTDTQYF
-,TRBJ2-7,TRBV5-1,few,TGCGCCAGCAGCTTGAGGGGAGAGTACGAGCAGTACTTC,CASSLRGEYEQYF
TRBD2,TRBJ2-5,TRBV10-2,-,TGCGCCAGCTCTGGACTAGCCGAAGAGACCCAGTACTTC,CASSGLAEETQYF
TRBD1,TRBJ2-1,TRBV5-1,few,TGCGCCAGCAGCCAAGGGGGCTCAGATGAGCAGTTCTTC,CASSQGGSDEQFF
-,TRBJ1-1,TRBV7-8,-,TGTGCCAGCAGCCCGGAAGGGGTGAACACTGAAGCTTTCTTT,CASSPEGVNTEAFF
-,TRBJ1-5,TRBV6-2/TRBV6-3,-,TGTGCCAGCAGGGGCGGACAGTATAGCAATCAGCCCCAGCATTTT,CASRGGQYSNQPQHF
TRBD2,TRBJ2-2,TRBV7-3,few,TGTGCCAGCAGCACAACTGGGGCGGGGGACACCGGGGAGCTGTTTTTT,CASSTTGAGDTGELFF
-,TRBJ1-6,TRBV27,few,TGTGCCAGCAGTTTTTGGGAGACCTTATATAATTCACCCCTCCACTTT,CASSFWETLYNSPLHF
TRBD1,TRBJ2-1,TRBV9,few,TGTGCCAGCAGCGCCGGACAGGGGGCAAAGAATGAGCAGTTCTTC,CASSAGQGAKNEQFF
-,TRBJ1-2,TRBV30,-,TGTGCCTGGAGTGTGCCAGGGCGGCCTAACTATGGCTACACCTTC,CAWSVPGRPNYGYTF
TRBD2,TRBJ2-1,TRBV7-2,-,TGTGCCAGCAGCTCACCGGGACTAGCGGGACCGAGCTCCTACAATGAGCAGTTCTTC,CASSSPGLAGPSSYNEQFF
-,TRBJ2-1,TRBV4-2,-,TGTGCCAGCAGCCACACCCCAGGGGATGAGCAGTTCTTC,CASSHTPGDEQFF
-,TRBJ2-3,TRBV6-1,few,TGTGCCAGCAGTGAGTCACCTAGCACAGATACGCAGTATTTT,CASSESPSTDTQYF
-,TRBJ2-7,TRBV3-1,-,TGTGCCAGCAGCCAAGCGGTACCTGGCGAGCAGTACTTC,CASSQAVPGEQYF
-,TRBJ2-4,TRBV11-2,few,TGTGCCAGCAGCCTCTGGGAGCTAAACATTCAGTACTTC,CASSLWELNIQYF
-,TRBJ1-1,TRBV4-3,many,TGCGCCAGCAGCCAAGAGGGCAGGGGTTACACTGAAGCTTTCTTT,CASSQEGRGYTEAFF
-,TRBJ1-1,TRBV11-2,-,TGTGCCAGCAGCTTAAAGGGGATTGGCGCTTTCTTT,CASSLKGIGAFF
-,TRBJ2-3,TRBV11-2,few,TGTGCCAGCAGCTTAGAGGTCTCTGGTACAGATACGCAGTATTTT,CASSLEVSGTDTQYF
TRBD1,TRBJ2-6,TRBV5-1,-,TGCGCCAGCAGCTTGGCGGACAGGGGATTCTCTGGGGCCAACGTCCTGACTTTC,CASSLADRGFSGANVLTF
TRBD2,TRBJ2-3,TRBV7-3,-,TGTGCCAGCAGCCCCACCCGGAGCGGGGGGGAGAGATCCACAGATACGCAGTATTTT,CASSPTRSGGERSTDTQYF
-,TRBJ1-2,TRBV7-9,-,TGTGCCAGCAGCTCCACGAGATCAGGGCTCGGCTATGGCTACACCTTC,CASSSTRSGLGYGYTF
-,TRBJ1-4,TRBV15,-,TGTGCCACCAGCAGGAACGCCGGGAGGACCGATTTT,CATSRNAGRTDF
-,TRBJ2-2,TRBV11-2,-,TGTGCCAGCAGCTTCTACAGGGTCCGGAACACCGGGGAGCTGTTTTTT,CASSFYRVRNTGELFF
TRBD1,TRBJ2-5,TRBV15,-,TGTGCCACCAGCGCTAGCGACAGGGGGGGAGAGACCCAGTACTTC,CATSASDRGGETQYF
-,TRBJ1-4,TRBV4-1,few,TGCGCCAGCAGCCCCTCGTATAAGGGCAATGAAAAACTGTTTTTT,CASSPSYKGNEKLFF
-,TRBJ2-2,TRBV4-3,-,TGCGCCAGCAGCGATACAGCCCACCGGGAGCTGTTTTTT,CASSDTAHRELFF
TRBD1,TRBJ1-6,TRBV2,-,TGTGCCAGCGGGGGACAGCCGAATTCACCCCTCCACTTT,CASGGQPNSPLHF